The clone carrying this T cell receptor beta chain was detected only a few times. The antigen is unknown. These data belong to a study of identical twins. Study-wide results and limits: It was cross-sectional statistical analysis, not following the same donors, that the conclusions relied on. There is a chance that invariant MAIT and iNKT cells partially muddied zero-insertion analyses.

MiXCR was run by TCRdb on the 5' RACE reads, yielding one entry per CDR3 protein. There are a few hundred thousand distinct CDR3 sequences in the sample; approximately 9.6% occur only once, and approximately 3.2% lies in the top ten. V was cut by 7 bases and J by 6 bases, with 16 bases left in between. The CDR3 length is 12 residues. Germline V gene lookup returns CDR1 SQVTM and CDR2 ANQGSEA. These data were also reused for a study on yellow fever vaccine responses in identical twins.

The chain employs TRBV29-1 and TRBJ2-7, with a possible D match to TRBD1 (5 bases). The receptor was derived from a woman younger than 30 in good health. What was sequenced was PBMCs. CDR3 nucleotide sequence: TGCAGCGCATTGGGGCCATCGGGCGAGCAGTACTTC. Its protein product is CSALGPSGEQYF.